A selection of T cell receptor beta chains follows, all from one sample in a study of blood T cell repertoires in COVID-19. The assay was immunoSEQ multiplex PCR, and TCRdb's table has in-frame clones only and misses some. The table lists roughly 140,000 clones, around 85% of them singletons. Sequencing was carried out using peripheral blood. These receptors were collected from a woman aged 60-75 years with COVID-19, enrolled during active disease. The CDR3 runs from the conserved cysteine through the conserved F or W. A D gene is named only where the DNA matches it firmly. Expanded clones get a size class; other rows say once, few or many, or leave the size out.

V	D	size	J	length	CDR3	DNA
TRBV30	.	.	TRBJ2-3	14	CAWSEQASTDTQYF	TGTGCCTGGAGTGAACAGGCGAGCACAGATACGCAGTATTTT
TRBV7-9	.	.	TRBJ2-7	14	CASSFMGLNYEQYF	TGTGCCAGCAGCTTTATGGGCCTTAATTACGAGCAGTACTTC
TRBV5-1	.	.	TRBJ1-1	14	CASSLLGHSTEAFF	TGCGCCAGCAGCTTGTTGGGCCACAGTACTGAAGCTTTCTTT
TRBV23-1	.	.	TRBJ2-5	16	CASSQWARRKQETQYF	TGCGCCAGCAGTCAATGGGCCCGCAGGAAACAAGAGACCCAGTACTTC
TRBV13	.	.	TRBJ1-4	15	CASRQSQGADEKLFF	TGTGCCAGCAGGCAAAGCCAGGGTGCCGATGAAAAACTGTTTTTT
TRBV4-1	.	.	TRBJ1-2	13	CASSQTGFSGYTF	TGCGCCAGCAGCCAAACAGGGTTCTCTGGCTACACCTTC
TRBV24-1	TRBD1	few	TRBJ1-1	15	CATSDSGQGFTEAFF	TGTGCCACCAGTGATTCGGGACAGGGATTCACTGAAGCTTTCTTT
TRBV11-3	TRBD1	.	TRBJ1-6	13	CASSLQQGSPLHF	TGTGCCAGCAGCCTACAACAGGGGTCACCCCTCCACTTT
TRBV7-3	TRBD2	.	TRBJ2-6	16	CASSESGASGANVLTF	TGTGCCAGCAGTGAGAGCGGGGCCTCTGGGGCCAACGTCCTGACTTTC
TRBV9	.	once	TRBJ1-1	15	CASSVVPVMNTEAFF	TGTGCCAGCAGCGTAGTTCCGGTGATGAACACTGAAGCTTTCTTT
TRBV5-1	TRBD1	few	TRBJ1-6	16	CASSVRDSREDSPLHF	TGCGCCAGCAGCGTCCGGGACAGCCGAGAAGATTCACCCCTCCACTTT
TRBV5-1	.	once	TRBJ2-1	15	CASSPVRQSYNEQFF	TGCGCCAGCAGCCCAGTTCGACAGTCGTACAATGAGCAGTTCTTC
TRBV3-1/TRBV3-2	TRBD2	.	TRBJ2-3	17	CASSHVAGAHSTDTQYF	TGTGCCAGCAGCCACGTAGCGGGGGCGCATAGCACAGATACGCAGTATTTT
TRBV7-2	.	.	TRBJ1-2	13	CASSPPGREGYTF	TGTGCCAGCAGCCCACCGGGGCGGGAAGGCTACACCTTC
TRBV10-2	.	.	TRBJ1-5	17	CASSESKGLMGNQPQHF	TGCGCCAGCAGTGAGTCAAAGGGGCTGATGGGCAATCAGCCCCAGCATTTT
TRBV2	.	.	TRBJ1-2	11	CASSGDYGYTF	TGTGCCAGCTCAGGGGACTATGGCTACACCTTC
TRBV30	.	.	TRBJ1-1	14	CAWSDPATAPRAFF	TGTGCCTGGAGTGATCCGGCGACAGCCCCGAGGGCTTTCTTT
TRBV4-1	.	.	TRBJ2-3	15	CASSLSGISTDTQYF	TGCGCCAGCAGCCTAAGCGGCATTAGCACAGATACGCAGTATTTT